One sample yielded the 30 T cell receptor beta chains listed below, sequenced in a study of blood T cell repertoires in COVID-19. TCRdb's table, derived via immunoSEQ multiplex PCR, lists solely in-frame clones and lacks some. The sample records around 25,000 clones, roughly 85% being singletons. Sequenced: peripheral blood. All receptors come from an older man in a cohort sampled during active COVID-19.

Here the CDR3 DNA reads TGTGCCAGCAGCTTGGTGGCAGCTAATGAAAAACTGTTTTTT. Translating it yields CASSLVAANEKLFF. The chain carries TRBV5-5 and TRBJ1-4; D call uncertain. From germline, CDR1 is SGHKS and CDR2 YYEKEE (reference sequence). The length of the CDR3 is 14 residues. Trimming took off 0 bases at V and 3 bases at J, with 6 bases between the two ends.

CDR3 protein: CASSPGTGTNGYTF. In DNA, the CDR3 is TGTGCCAGCTCACCCGGGACAGGAACGAATGGCTACACCTTC. This sequence joins TRBV18 and TRBJ1-2; 8 bases map to TRBD1. Germline CDR1 reads KGHSH; CDR2 reads LQKENI. J was trimmed by 6 bases and V by 3 bases; bases with no gene match: 6. There are 14 residues in the CDR3. Full variable domain (outside the CDR3, taken from reference TRBV18 and TRBJ1-2): NAGVMQNPRHLVRRRGQEARLRCSPMKGHSHVYWYRQLPEEGLKFMVYLQKENIIDESGMPKERFSAEFPKEGPSILRIQQVVRGDSAAYFCASSPGTGTNGYTFGSGTRLTVV.

The rearrangement links TRBV6-5 to TRBJ1-2; 8 nucleotides line up with TRBD1. CDR3 size: 15 residues. The V gene end was trimmed by 2 bases and the J gene end by 0 bases; junction bases not matched to a gene: 2. Germline loops: CDR1 MNHEY, CDR2 SVGAGI. Here the CDR3 reads CASSYGTGSNYGYTF. The CDR3 DNA is TGTGCCAGCAGTTACGGGACAGGATCTAACTATGGCTACACCTTC.

The chain has TRBV28 and TRBJ1-5; D gene uncertain. V was cut by 5 bases and J by 6 bases, with 17 bases left in between. In germline, CDR1 is MDHEN, CDR2 SYDVKM. The CDR3 runs to 15 residues. The CDR3 is CASSLDSGGVQPQHF. In DNA, the CDR3 is TGTGCCAGCAGTCTCGACTCAGGAGGCGTTCAGCCCCAGCATTTT. The entire variable domain, with the rest obtained from reference TRBV28 and TRBJ1-5, is as follows: DVKVTQSSRYLVKRTGEKVFLECVQDMDHENMFWYRQDPGLGLRLIYFSYDVKMKEKGDIPEGYSVSREKKERFSLILESASTNQTSMYLCASSLDSGGVQPQHFGDGTRLSIL.

CDR3 amino acids: CASRPIRPGSPLHF. CDR3 DNA sequence: TGTGCCAGCAGACCCATCCGACCGGGATCACCCCTCCACTTT. The rearrangement joins TRBV6-5 to TRBJ1-6; D unclear. The germline CDR1 and CDR2 sequences are MNHEY and SVGAGI. Trimming stripped 6 bases from V and 10 bases from J, with 16 bases between. The CDR3 is 14 amino acids.

The chain recombines TRBV7-9 with TRBJ2-1; TRBD2 matches 12 bases. After removal of 5 bases from V and 5 bases from J, the junction contained 7 bases not matched to a gene. CDR1 is SEHNR, CDR2 FQNEAQ, per germline (reference sequence). This CDR3 contains 16 residues. DNA for the CDR3: TGTGCCAGCAGCCCAAGGACTAGCGGGAACCACAATGAGCAGTTCTTC. It is translated as CASSPRTSGNHNEQFF.

V usage is TRBV4-2 and J usage is TRBJ1-4; a weak D match, TRBD1 (6 bases). V lost 4 bases to trimming and J lost 2 bases, with 26 bases between them. Germline CDR1 LGHNA, CDR2 YNFKEQ. The length of the CDR3 is 20 residues. Written as DNA, the CDR3 is TGTGCCAGCAGCCCTATGCCGATTGGGGGCGGCGTGGCCACTAATGAAAAACTGTTTTTT. Its protein product is CASSPMPIGGGVATNEKLFF.

This clone was seen a few times. This chain connects TRBV5-1 to TRBJ2-2, with 7 positions matching TRBD2. The V and J ends lost 4 bases and 8 bases, in that order; junction bases with no gene match: 14. This CDR3 spans 16 amino acids. The germline CDR1 and CDR2 sequences are SGHRS and YFSETQ. The CDR3 here is CASSQKGGPLNGELFF. CDR3 bases: TGCGCCAGCAGCCAAAAGGGAGGGCCCCTGAATGGGGAGCTGTTTTTT.

V gene TRBV5-1 combines with J gene TRBJ2-5; 14 bases align to TRBD2. The CDR3 totals 17 residues. The ends lost 2 bases at V and 5 bases at J; junction bases unmatched: 8. The germline V gene has CDR1 SGHRS and CDR2 YFSETQ. In DNA, the CDR3 is TGCGCCAGCAGCTTCACGACTAGCGGGAGGGGGACGGAGACCCAGTACTTC. It specifies CASSFTTSGRGTETQYF.

CDR3: CASSRQGTGNTIYF. The DNA of the CDR3 is TGCGCCAGCAGCCGACAGGGAACTGGAAACACCATATATTTT. The chain uses TRBV5-1 and TRBJ1-3; 7 bases are a match to TRBD1. CDR3 length: 14 amino acids. V lost 4 bases to trimming and J lost 2 bases; unmatched junction nucleotides: 3. Germline CDR1 and CDR2: SGHRS and YFSETQ.

This clone was seen a few times. The chain carries TRBV2 and TRBJ1-2; 9 bases fit TRBD1. The CDR3 has 13 residues. CDR1 is SNHLY, CDR2 FYNNEI, per germline. With V trimmed by 6 bases and J by 6 bases, 5 bases remained unmatched. This CDR3 is CASSLTGGNGYTF. The CDR3 region has the DNA TGTGCCAGCAGCCTGACAGGGGGGAATGGCTACACCTTC.

The table lists this clone with a few counts. The chain is built from TRBV11-1 and TRBJ2-7; 12 bases match TRBD2. The CDR3 length is 16 residues. The V and J ends lost 3 bases and 3 bases, in that order; junction bases with no gene match: 6. The germline V gene encodes CDR1 SGHAT and CDR2 FQDESV (reference sequence). CDR3: CASSFARGLAGYEQYF. The CDR3 DNA reads TGTGCCAGCAGCTTTGCCCGGGGACTAGCGGGCTACGAGCAGTACTTC.

The V call is TRBV18, the J call TRBJ1-6, with D possibly TRBD1 on 5 matching bases. The germline CDR1 and CDR2 sequences are KGHSH and LQKENI. The CDR3 has 14 residues. Deletions cut 6 bases from V and 11 bases from J, with 17 bases between. This CDR3 reads CASSPRVGGPPLHF. The CDR3 region has the DNA TGTGCCAGCTCTCCTAGGGTCGGGGGACCACCCCTCCACTTT.

The CDR3 reads CAYKQGASGTEAFF. DNA of the CDR3: TGTGCCTATAAACAGGGGGCTTCGGGTACTGAAGCTTTCTTT. The chain joins TRBV5-6 to TRBJ1-1; TRBD1 matches 9 bases. V was pared by 10 bases and J by 5 bases, with 12 bases of the junction left unmatched. There are 14 residues in the CDR3. CDR1 and CDR2 from the germline V gene are SGHDT and YYEEEE.

This clone was seen only once. The chain is built from TRBV6-8 and TRBJ2-1; TRBD2 matches at 7 bases. The CDR3 spans 15 residues. Germline trimming cut 2 bases from V and 3 bases from J; bases unmatched to any gene: 4. The germline CDR1 and CDR2 sequences are MNHGY and SAAAGT. The CDR3 region is CASSYPRGSYNEQFF. The CDR3 coding sequence is TGTGCCAGCAGTTACCCCCGCGGGAGCTACAATGAGCAGTTCTTC.

The gene calls are TRBV9 and TRBJ2-3; TRBD2 matches at 9 bases. This CDR3 spans 16 amino acids. Trimming at V came to 3 bases and at J to 3 bases, leaving 8 bases not matched to a gene. The germline CDR1 and CDR2 sequences are SGDLS and YYNGEE. CDR3 in DNA: TGTGCCAGCAGCGCCCCGAGCGGGAGGATAACAGATACGCAGTATTTT. Protein product: CASSAPSGRITDTQYF.

V usage is TRBV7-9 and J usage is TRBJ2-3; weak D call: TRBD1 (6 bases). V gave up 4 bases and J gave up 0 bases, with 14 bases separating them. Germline V gives CDR1 SEHNR, CDR2 FQNEAQ (reference sequence). There are 16 residues in the CDR3. CDR3 coding DNA: TGTGCCAGCAGCTCCCGAGGACAGCTTAGCACAGATACGCAGTATTTT. It is translated as CASSSRGQLSTDTQYF.

This clone was detected only a few times. The CDR3 DNA is TGCGCCAGCAGCCAGGGGGACAGGGAGTGGTACGAGCAGTACTTC. Translated, it gives CASSQGDREWYEQYF. The chain uses TRBV4-3 and TRBJ2-7; 9 positions match TRBD1. Germline V CDR1 and CDR2: LGHNA, YSLEER. V dropped 3 bases and J dropped 4; count of bases not matched to a gene: 7. The length of the CDR3 is 15 residues.

The chain uses TRBV19 and TRBJ1-5; TRBD1 is a possible D gene (5 bases). Trimming took 4 bases from V and 3 from J, leaving 10 bases between them. Germline CDR1 LNHDA, CDR2 SQIVND (reference sequence). The CDR3 runs to 14 residues. In DNA form, the CDR3 reads TGTGCCAGTAGTACCCAGGGCGCCAATCAGCCCCAGCATTTT. This translates into CASSTQGANQPQHF.

The rearrangement joins TRBV19 to TRBJ1-2; 8 nucleotides agree with TRBD1. V dropped 5 bases and J dropped 8; count of bases not matched to a gene: 10. The germline V gene has CDR1 LNHDA and CDR2 SQIVND (reference sequence). The CDR3 loop spans 14 amino acids. The CDR3 bases are TGTGCCAGTAGTCCAACAGGGGGAGCTCGGGGCTACACCTTC. Its protein is CASSPTGGARGYTF.

The gene calls are TRBV18 and TRBJ2-1, with 8 bases matching TRBD2. J gave up 10 bases and V 1 base, and 9 bases lay outside the gene matches. CDR1 is KGHSH, CDR2 LQKENI, per germline. This CDR3 is built from 15 residues. CDR3 amino acids: CASSPQRSGSPEQFF. The CDR3 region has the DNA TGTGCCAGCTCACCACAGAGGAGCGGGAGCCCAGAGCAGTTCTTC.

The CDR3 nucleotides read TGTGCCAGCAGCGCGGACCCCGGGACAGTTACGGATCAGCCCCAGCATTTT. The encoded protein is CASSADPGTVTDQPQHF. The J gene is TRBJ1-5, the V gene TRBV5-4; 7 bases align to TRBD1. The CDR3 is 17 amino acids. J gave up 5 bases and V 4 bases, and 15 bases lay outside the gene matches. From germline, CDR1 is SGHNT and CDR2 YYREEE (reference sequence).

The chain combines TRBV11-2 with TRBJ1-6; D call uncertain. From germline, CDR1 is SGHAT and CDR2 FQNNGV. The CDR3 consists of 15 residues. V was shortened by 5 bases and J by 0 bases, with 8 bases between the two germline ends. As DNA, the CDR3 is TGTGCCAGCAGCCCCCGGAGCTCCTATAATTCACCCCTCCACTTT. As protein: CASSPRSSYNSPLHF.

The J gene is TRBJ1-1, the V gene TRBV5-1; possibly TRBD1 for D (5 bases). The CDR3 has 13 amino acids. Germline V gene sequence: CDR1 SGHRS, CDR2 YFSETQ. Trimming cost V 5 bases and J 2 bases, with 10 bases left between them. The CDR3 region has the DNA TGCGCCAGCAGTCCGGACATTAACACTGAAGCTTTCTTT. Translating it yields CASSPDINTEAFF.

In nucleotides, the CDR3 is TGTGCCAGCAGCCGCGGGGAATTGGACAATCAGCCCCAGCATTTT. Translated, it gives CASSRGELDNQPQHF. The chain links TRBV9 to TRBJ1-5; no clear D gene. Germline V gives CDR1 SGDLS, CDR2 YYNGEE. V gave up 4 bases and J gave up 3 bases, with 14 bases separating them. CDR3 length: 15 residues.

The rearrangement joins TRBV6-5 to TRBJ2-1, with D uncertain. Trimming shortened V by 9 bases and J by 8 bases, and 14 bases separated the two germline ends. The length of the CDR3 is 12 residues. Germline loops: CDR1 MNHEY, CDR2 SVGAGI. The CDR3 nucleotides read TGTGCCAGTCAGTATATAGCCGATGAGCAGTTCTTC. It is translated as CASQYIADEQFF.

The genes are TRBV7-2 and TRBJ2-2, with D perhaps matching TRBD1 (6 bases). The V gene lost 4 bases and the J gene lost 6 bases, with 9 bases spanning the gap. The CDR3 contains 13 residues. Germline lookup yields CDR1 SGHTA and CDR2 FQGNSA. This chain's CDR3 is CASSSGAAGELFF. In DNA form, the CDR3 reads TGTGCCAGCAGCTCAGGGGCCGCCGGGGAGCTGTTTTTT.

The CDR3, as DNA: TGTGCCAGCTCACCGGGACTAGGAGGCGATGAGCAGTTCTTC. Its translation is CASSPGLGGDEQFF. V is TRBV18 and J is TRBJ2-1; 8 positions agree with TRBD2. CDR3 size: 14 residues. Germline V gene lookup returns CDR1 KGHSH and CDR2 LQKENI. V lost 3 bases and J lost 8; bases outside the gene matches: 6.

The rearrangement joins TRBV2 to TRBJ1-1; tentatively, D is TRBD1 (6 bases). The CDR3 is 14 residues long. Germline V CDR1 and CDR2: SNHLY, FYNNEI. Trimming left V 6 bases short and J 0 bases short, with 11 bases between. The CDR3 nucleotides are TGTGCCAGCAGCAGGGGTGTTATGAACACTGAAGCTTTCTTT. Residues: CASSRGVMNTEAFF.

This clone showed up just a few times. The chain has TRBV10-3 and TRBJ2-3, with D possibly being TRBD1 (6 bases). The germline CDR1 and CDR2 sequences are ENHRY and SYGVKD. The CDR3 has 13 amino acids. Trimming cost V 7 bases and J 0 bases, with 8 bases left between them. DNA for the CDR3: TGTGCCATCAAGGGACATAGCACAGATACGCAGTATTTT. Amino acid sequence: CAIKGHSTDTQYF.